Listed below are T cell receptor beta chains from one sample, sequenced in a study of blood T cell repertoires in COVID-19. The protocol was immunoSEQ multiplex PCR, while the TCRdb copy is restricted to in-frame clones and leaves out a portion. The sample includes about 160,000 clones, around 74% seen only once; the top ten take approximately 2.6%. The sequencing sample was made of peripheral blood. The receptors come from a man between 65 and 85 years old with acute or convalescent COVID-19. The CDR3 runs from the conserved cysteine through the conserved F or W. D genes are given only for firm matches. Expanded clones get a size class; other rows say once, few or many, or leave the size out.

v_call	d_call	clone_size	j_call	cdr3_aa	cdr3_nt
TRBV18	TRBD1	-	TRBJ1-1	CASSQTGFTEAFF	TGTGCCAGCTCACAGACAGGGTTTACTGAAGCTTTCTTT
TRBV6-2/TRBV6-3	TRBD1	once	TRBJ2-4	CASSQQGLAKNIQYF	TGTGCCAGCAGTCAACAGGGGTTAGCCAAAAACATTCAGTACTTC
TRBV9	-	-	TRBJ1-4	CASSDGGILDEKLFF	TGTGCCAGCAGCGATGGAGGGATCCTGGATGAAAAACTGTTTTTT
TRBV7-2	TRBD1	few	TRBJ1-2	CASTFGTGSGYTF	TGTGCCAGCACCTTCGGGACAGGGAGCGGCTACACCTTC
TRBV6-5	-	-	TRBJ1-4	CASSRGEKLFF	TGTGCCAGCAGTCGAGGTGAAAAACTGTTTTTT
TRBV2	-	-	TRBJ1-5	CASSEEGGPQPQHF	TGTGCCAGCAGTGAAGAGGGAGGGCCTCAGCCCCAGCATTTT
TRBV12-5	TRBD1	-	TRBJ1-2	CASGSGTGEGYTF	TGTGCTAGTGGTTCGGGGACAGGGGAGGGCTACACCTTC
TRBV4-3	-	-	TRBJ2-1	CASSRELYNEQFF	TGCGCCAGCAGCCGCGAACTGTACAATGAGCAGTTCTTC
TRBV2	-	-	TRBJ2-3	CASMAGKSTDTQYF	TGTGCCAGCATGGCGGGGAAGTCCACAGATACGCAGTATTTT
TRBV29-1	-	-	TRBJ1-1	CSVSRGHTEAFF	TGCAGCGTTTCCAGGGGCCACACTGAAGCTTTCTTT
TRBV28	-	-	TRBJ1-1	CASSLGRREAFF	TGTGCCAGCAGTTTAGGGCGCCGTGAAGCTTTCTTT
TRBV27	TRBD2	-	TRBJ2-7	CASGEGWSYEQYF	TGTGCCAGCGGGGAGGGTTGGTCCTACGAGCAGTACTTC
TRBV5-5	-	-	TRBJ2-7	CASSSLQAYEQYF	TGTGCCAGCAGCTCATTACAGGCCTACGAGCAGTACTTC
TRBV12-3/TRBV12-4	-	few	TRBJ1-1	CASSSTAEAFF	TGTGCCAGCAGTTCGACAGCTGAAGCTTTCTTT
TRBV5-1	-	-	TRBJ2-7	CASSSSRGIGNEQYF	TGCGCCAGCAGCTCCTCCCGGGGGATCGGGAACGAGCAGTACTTC
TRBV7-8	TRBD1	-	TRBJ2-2	CASSTRDRGYTGELFF	TGTGCCAGCAGCACCCGGGACAGGGGATACACCGGGGAGCTGTTTTTT
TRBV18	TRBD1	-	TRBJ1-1	CASSPDDRGRPAF	TGTGCCAGCTCACCAGACGACAGGGGGCGACCCGCCTTT
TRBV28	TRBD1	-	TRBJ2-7	CASSLPGTGINEQYF	TGTGCCAGCAGTCTCCCCGGGACAGGGATCAACGAGCAGTACTTC
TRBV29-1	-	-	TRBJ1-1	CSVGLGASGTEAFF	TGCAGCGTTGGACTAGGGGCGTCGGGGACTGAAGCTTTCTTT